This T cell receptor (beta chain) was observed in a study of CD8+ T cells in alopecia areata. Study observations and caveats: Numerous expanded lesional clones remained in scalp and blood during tofacitinib.

In its sample, this clone was seen a few times. Its antigen is unidentified. Treatment defined: oral pan-JAK inhibitor, 5-10 mg twice daily. Sequencing used cDNA as its template, made by extracting RNA and reverse transcribing it. Sequencing used immunoSEQ multiplex PCR; TCRdb keeps in-frame clones, though not all of them. The table lists about 70,000 clones, over 25% of them singletons. The CDR3 spans 12 residues. Germline V gives CDR1 ENHRY, CDR2 SYGVKD. Deletions cut 11 bases from V and 8 bases from J, with 18 bases between. The TCR was taken from a human donor with alopecia areata. This material consisted of CD8+ T cells sorted from blood, taken at week 4, from a patient treated with tofacitinib. The chain has TRBV10-3 and TRBJ1-2; D might be TRBD1 (5 bases). CDR3 protein: CAARWGANGYTF. The CDR3 nucleotides are TGTGCCGCCCGCTGGGGCGCGAACGGCTACACCTTC.